These 21 T cell receptor beta chains share one sample of origin, sequenced in a study of T cell repertoires in cytomegalovirus infection. TCRdb fed the reads into MiXCR, producing one record per CDR3 protein. Among under 200,000 distinct CDR3 sequences listed, 8% to 10% were seen once. The sequenced sample was PBMCs. The receptors stem from a human donor in good health (CMV status not recorded). Some clones in this sample may be carry-over from other donors' samples.

This clonotype was picked up many times. This sequence joins TRBV7-7 and TRBJ2-3; possibly TRBD1 for D (6 bases). The length of the CDR3 is 14 residues. The germline V gene encodes CDR1 SSHAT and CDR2 FNYEAQ (reference sequence). Trimming stripped 3 bases from V and 6 bases from J, with 13 bases between. The CDR3 coding sequence is TGTGCCAGCAGCTTCCAGGGGTTGGGGGATACGCAGTATTTT. Translating gives CASSFQGLGDTQYF.

This clonotype has ten or more counts. This chain links TRBV7-9 with TRBJ2-7; the D call may be TRBD1 or TRBD2 (5 bases each). V was cut by 5 bases and J by 2 bases, with 13 bases left in between. Per the germline V gene, CDR1 is SEHNR and CDR2 is FQNEAQ (reference sequence). This CDR3 comprises 14 residues. CDR3 sequence reads: CASSPGRGPYEQYF. DNA for the CDR3: TGTGCCAGCAGCCCGGGACGCGGACCCTACGAGCAGTACTTC.

The table lists this clonotype with a few counts. The chain combines TRBV7-8 with TRBJ2-3; the D gene is possibly TRBD2 (5 bases). The V gene lost 3 bases and the J gene lost 6 bases, with 7 bases spanning the gap. This CDR3 has 12 amino acids. Germline V gives CDR1 SGHVS, CDR2 FQNEAQ. The CDR3 DNA reads as TGTGCCAGCAGCTTTAGGGAGGATACGCAGTATTTT. Translation: CASSFREDTQYF.

The gene calls are TRBV14 and TRBJ1-5, with D uncertain. The CDR3 consists of 15 residues. The germline gives CDR1 SGHDN, CDR2 FVKESK. V was trimmed by 0 bases and J by 7 bases, leaving 13 bases between them. The CDR3 spells CASSQEGGRSQPQHF. The CDR3, as DNA: TGTGCCAGCAGCCAAGAGGGTGGAAGGAGCCAGCCCCAGCATTTT.

There are a few counts of this clonotype. The DNA of the CDR3 is TGTGCCAGCAGCTCGGGCCGGACAGGGACTAACTCTGGAAACACCATATATTTT. The encoded protein is CASSSGRTGTNSGNTIYF. The rearrangement joins TRBV5-6 to TRBJ1-3, with 8 bases fitting TRBD1. CDR3 length: 18 residues. Germline CDR1 reads SGHDT; CDR2 reads YYEEEE. Losses at the gene ends were 3 bases for V and 0 bases for J; bases not matched to a gene: 11. Based on the CDR3 plus reference TRBV5-6 and TRBJ1-3, the full variable domain is DAGVTQSPTHLIKTRGQQVTLRCSPKSGHDTVSWYQQALGQGPQFIFQYYEEEERQRGNFPDRFSGHQFPNYSSELNVNALLLGDSALYLCASSSGRTGTNSGNTIYFGEGSWLTVV.

CDR3 coding DNA: TGCGCCAGCAGCCATTCGCAGGGGGCAGAGACTGAAGCTTTCTTT. Amino acid sequence: CASSHSQGAETEAFF. The rearrangement joins TRBV4-3 to TRBJ1-1; the match to TRBD1 covers 8 bases. The CDR3 covers 15 residues. V lost 3 bases to trimming and J lost 5 bases; unmatched junction nucleotides: 8. Germline loops: CDR1 LGHNA, CDR2 YSLEER.

This clonotype has ten or more counts. The J gene is TRBJ1-6, the V gene TRBV7-2, with 9 bases matching TRBD1. J gave up 7 bases and V 2 bases, and 6 bases lay outside the gene matches. Germline V gives CDR1 SGHTA, CDR2 FQGNSA. This CDR3 is built from 16 residues. The CDR3: CASSLTWDRENSPLHF. In DNA form, the CDR3 reads TGTGCCAGCAGCTTAACATGGGACAGGGAAAATTCACCCCTCCACTTT.

This clonotype was seen many times. The rearrangement uses TRBV29-1 and TRBJ1-2, with 12 bases fitting TRBD1. V lost 0 bases and J lost 6; bases outside the gene matches: 5. The V gene's germline CDR1 is SQVTM and CDR2 ANQGSEA. The CDR3 extends over 15 amino acids. The chain's CDR3 is CSVEDRGTGGDGYTF. DNA for the CDR3: TGCAGCGTTGAAGATCGGGGGACAGGGGGCGATGGCTACACCTTC.

V gene TRBV11-2 combines with J gene TRBJ1-1, with D possibly TRBD1 on 6 matching bases. The CDR3 is 14 residues long. V shed 3 bases and J shed 5 bases, with 13 bases lying between them. CDR1 SGHAT and CDR2 FQNNGV come from the germline V gene. The CDR3 DNA reads TGTGCCAGCAGCTTTACCGACCAGGGGACTGAAGCTTTCTTT. The encoded protein is CASSFTDQGTEAFF.

This clonotype appeared many times. J is TRBJ2-1 and V is TRBV7-6; TRBD2 matches at 13 bases. CDR3 length equals 14 residues. V lost 5 bases, J lost 12 bases, and 7 bases stayed unmatched. Germline V gene lookup returns CDR1 SGHVS and CDR2 FNYEAQ. The CDR3 sequence is CASSLLAGGPGQFF. In DNA, the CDR3 is TGTGCCAGCAGCCTACTAGCGGGAGGGCCGGGGCAGTTCTTC.

The chain links TRBV4-1 to TRBJ2-7, with TRBD2 matching 8 bases. CDR1 is MGHRA and CDR2 is YSYEKL in the germline V gene. CDR3 length: 13 residues. V was clipped by 2 bases and J by 6 bases; unmatched bases: 3. CDR3 residues: CASSQILAGEQYF. CDR3 nucleotides: TGCGCCAGCAGCCAAATCCTAGCGGGCGAGCAGTACTTC.

This clonotype was picked up many times. The chain uses TRBV7-9 and TRBJ2-2; no reliable D call. V was clipped by 3 bases and J by 0 bases, with 8 bases between them. Germline V gene data show CDR1 as SEHNR and CDR2 as FQNEAQ (reference sequence). The CDR3 spans 15 residues. CDR3 DNA: TGTGCCAGCAGCTTCGTAGACTCGAACACCGGGGAGCTGTTTTTT. Protein product: CASSFVDSNTGELFF.

In its sample, this clonotype was seen many times. V and J are TRBV7-2 and TRBJ1-1; tentative D call: TRBD1 (5 bases). Between the trimmed V and J ends, which lost 1 base and 0 bases, there was a span of 12 bases. The CDR3 has 16 residues. Germline V gene lookup returns CDR1 SGHTA and CDR2 FQGNSA. The CDR3 sequence: CASSLGGGRMNTEAFF. Written as DNA, the CDR3 is TGTGCCAGCAGCTTAGGGGGGGGTCGGATGAACACTGAAGCTTTCTTT.

The rearrangement uses TRBV29-1 and TRBJ1-2, with 9 bases that match TRBD1. This CDR3 is built from 15 residues. Germline CDR1 SQVTM, CDR2 ANQGSEA. V dropped 3 bases and J dropped 2; count of bases not matched to a gene: 7. As DNA, the CDR3 is TGCAGCGTTGACGTTAGCGGACAGGGGAACTATGGCTACACCTTC. It yields the protein CSVDVSGQGNYGYTF.

This clonotype is medium-sized by share. The chain has TRBV6-2 or TRBV6-3 and TRBJ1-5, with TRBD1 matching over 8 bases. Germline V gives CDR1 MNHEY, CDR2 SVGEGT. This CDR3 is built from 12 residues. The V gene end was trimmed by 8 bases and the J gene end by 6 bases; junction bases not matched to a gene: 3. CDR3 residues: CASRQGSQPQHF. The CDR3 coding sequence is TGTGCCAGCCGACAGGGGAGTCAGCCCCAGCATTTT.

This clonotype was counted at least ten times. J is TRBJ2-5 and V is TRBV12-3 or TRBV12-4; TRBD1 is a possible D gene (5 bases). Trimming took 8 bases from V and 0 from J, leaving 13 bases between them. This CDR3 spans 14 amino acids. CDR3 in amino acids: CASRRARYQETQYF. The CDR3 DNA follows: TGTGCCAGCCGCAGGGCTCGGTACCAAGAGACCCAGTACTTC.

The table lists this clonotype with many counts. The chain recombines TRBV10-3 with TRBJ2-7; the match to TRBD1 covers 10 bases. Germline V lookup: CDR1 ENHRY, CDR2 SYGVKD. The CDR3 consists of 14 residues. V shed 3 bases, J shed 5 bases, and the junction held 4 bases outside the gene matches. The CDR3 coding sequence is TGTGCCATCAGTGATTGGGACAGGGGTGACGAGCAGTACTTC. This encodes CAISDWDRGDEQYF.

In this sample, this clonotype turned up many times. V usage is TRBV28 and J usage is TRBJ1-1; 7 bases align to TRBD1. There are 13 residues in the CDR3. Germline values: CDR1 MDHEN, CDR2 SYDVKM. Germline trimming cut 3 bases from V and 12 bases from J; bases unmatched to any gene: 10. The CDR3 reads CASSLEGAATPFF. As DNA, the CDR3 is TGTGCCAGCAGTTTGGAGGGGGCAGCCACTCCTTTCTTT.

The rearrangement uses TRBV14 and TRBJ1-6, with TRBD1 identical over 12 bases. This CDR3 spans 15 amino acids. CDR1 and CDR2 (germline): SGHDN, FVKESK. J lost 9 bases, V lost 3 bases, and 3 bases had no gene match. CDR3: CASSQGTGGASPLHF. In nucleotides, the CDR3 is TGTGCCAGCAGCCAGGGGACAGGGGGCGCTTCACCCCTCCACTTT.

V usage is TRBV28 and J usage is TRBJ1-1; tentative D call: TRBD1 (6 bases). The length of the CDR3 is 13 residues. Germline V gene lookup returns CDR1 MDHEN and CDR2 SYDVKM. Trimming removed 6 bases from V and 3 bases from J, with 11 bases in between. CDR3 DNA sequence: TGTGCCAGCAGCCAGGGGTGGTACACTGAAGCTTTCTTT. Translating gives CASSQGWYTEAFF.

This clonotype has at least ten counts. The chain is built from TRBV20-1 and TRBJ2-7; 10 bases match TRBD2. This CDR3 spans 13 amino acids. Losses at the gene ends were 3 bases for V and 3 bases for J; bases not matched to a gene: 2. Germline CDR1 DFQATT, CDR2 SNEGSKA (reference sequence). CDR3 DNA: TGCAGTGCTAGCCCTAGCGGGAGCTACGAGCAGTACTTC. Translating it yields CSASPSGSYEQYF.